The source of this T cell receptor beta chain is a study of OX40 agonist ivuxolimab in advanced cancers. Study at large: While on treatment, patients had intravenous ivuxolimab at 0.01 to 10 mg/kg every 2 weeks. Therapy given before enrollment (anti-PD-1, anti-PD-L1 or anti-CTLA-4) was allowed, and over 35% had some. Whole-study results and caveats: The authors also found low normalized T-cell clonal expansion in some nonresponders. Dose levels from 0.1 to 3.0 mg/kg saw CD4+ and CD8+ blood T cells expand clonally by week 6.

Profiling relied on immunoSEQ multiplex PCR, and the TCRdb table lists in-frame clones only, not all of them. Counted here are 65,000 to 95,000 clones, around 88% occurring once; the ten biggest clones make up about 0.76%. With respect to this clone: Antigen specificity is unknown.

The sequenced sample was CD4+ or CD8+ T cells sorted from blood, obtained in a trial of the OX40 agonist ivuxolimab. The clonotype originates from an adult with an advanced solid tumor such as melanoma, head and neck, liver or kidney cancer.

The CDR3 loop is CASSSQVGVVEQYF. CDR3 DNA: TGTGCCAGCAGCTCCCAGGTGGGGGTAGTCGAGCAGTACTTC. This rearrangement joins TRBV11-1 to TRBJ2-7; D may be TRBD1 or TRBD2 (5 bases each). Germline loops: CDR1 SGHAT, CDR2 FQDESV (reference sequence). This CDR3 has 14 residues. Trimming cost V 4 bases and J 6 bases, with 16 bases left between them.